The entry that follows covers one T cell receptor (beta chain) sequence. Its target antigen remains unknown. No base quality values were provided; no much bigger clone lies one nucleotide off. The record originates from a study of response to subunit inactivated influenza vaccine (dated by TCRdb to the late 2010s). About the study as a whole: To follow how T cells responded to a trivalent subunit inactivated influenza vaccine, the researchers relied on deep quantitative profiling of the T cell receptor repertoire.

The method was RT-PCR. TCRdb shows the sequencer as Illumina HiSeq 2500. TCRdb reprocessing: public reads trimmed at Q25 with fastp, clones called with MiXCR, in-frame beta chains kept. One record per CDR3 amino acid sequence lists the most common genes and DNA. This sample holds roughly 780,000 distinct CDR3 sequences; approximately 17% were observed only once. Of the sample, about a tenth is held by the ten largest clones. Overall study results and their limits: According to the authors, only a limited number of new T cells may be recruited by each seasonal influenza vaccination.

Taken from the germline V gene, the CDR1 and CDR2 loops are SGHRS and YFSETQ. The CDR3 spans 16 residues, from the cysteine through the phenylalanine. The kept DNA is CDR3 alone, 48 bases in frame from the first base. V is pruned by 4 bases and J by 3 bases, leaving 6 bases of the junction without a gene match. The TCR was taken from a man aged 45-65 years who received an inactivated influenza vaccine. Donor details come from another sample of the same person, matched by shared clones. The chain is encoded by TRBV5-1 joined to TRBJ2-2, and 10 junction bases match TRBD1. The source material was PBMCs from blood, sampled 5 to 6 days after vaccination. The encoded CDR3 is CASSIPGTGDTGELFF. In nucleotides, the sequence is TGCGCCAGCAGCATACCCGGGACAGGGGACACCGGGGAGCTGTTTTTT.